The clone carrying this T cell receptor beta chain showed up many times. Its antigen is unidentified. Germline V gene lookup returns CDR1 SGHRS and CDR2 YFSETQ. This CDR3 contains 13 residues. V was shortened by 2 bases and J by 5 bases, with 10 bases between the two germline ends. These data originate in a study of type 1 regulatory T cells. On the study more broadly: An in vitro protocol generated T-allo10, a Tr1-enriched, alloantigen-specific CD4 T cell product. Study-wide results and limits: Compared with non-type 1 regulatory T cells, type 1 regulatory T cells showed a more restricted TCR repertoire.

TCRdb analysed the reads with MiXCR anew, one entry per CDR3 protein. The profile shows about 42,000 distinct CDR3 sequences, 9% to 15% of them singletons. Material for sequencing was cultured non-Tr1 T cells, either the whole culture or a sorted T cell fraction (not recorded which). This receptor was obtained from a human donor in good health. The V call is TRBV5-1, the J call TRBJ1-1, with no clear D. CDR3 amino acids: CASSFGTETEAFF. The CDR3 nucleotides are TGCGCCAGCAGCTTTGGAACAGAGACTGAAGCTTTCTTT. Complete variable domain (other parts from reference TRBV5-1 and TRBJ1-1): KAGVTQTPRYLIKTRGQQVTLSCSPISGHRSVSWYQQTPGQGLQFLFEYFSETQRNKGNFPGRFSGRQFSNSRSEMNVSTLELGDSALYLCASSFGTETEAFFGQGTRLTVV.